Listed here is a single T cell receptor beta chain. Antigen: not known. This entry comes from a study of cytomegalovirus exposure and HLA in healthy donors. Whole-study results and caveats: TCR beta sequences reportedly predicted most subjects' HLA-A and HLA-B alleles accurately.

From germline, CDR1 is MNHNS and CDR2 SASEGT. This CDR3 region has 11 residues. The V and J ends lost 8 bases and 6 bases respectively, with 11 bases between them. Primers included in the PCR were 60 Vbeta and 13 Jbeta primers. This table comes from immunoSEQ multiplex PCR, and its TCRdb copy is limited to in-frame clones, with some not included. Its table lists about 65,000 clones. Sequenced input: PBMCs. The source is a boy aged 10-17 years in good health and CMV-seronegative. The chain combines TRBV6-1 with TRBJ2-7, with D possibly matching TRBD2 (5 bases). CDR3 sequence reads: CASSRAVEQYF. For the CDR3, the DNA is TGTGCCAGCTCCAGAGCGGTCGAGCAGTACTTC.